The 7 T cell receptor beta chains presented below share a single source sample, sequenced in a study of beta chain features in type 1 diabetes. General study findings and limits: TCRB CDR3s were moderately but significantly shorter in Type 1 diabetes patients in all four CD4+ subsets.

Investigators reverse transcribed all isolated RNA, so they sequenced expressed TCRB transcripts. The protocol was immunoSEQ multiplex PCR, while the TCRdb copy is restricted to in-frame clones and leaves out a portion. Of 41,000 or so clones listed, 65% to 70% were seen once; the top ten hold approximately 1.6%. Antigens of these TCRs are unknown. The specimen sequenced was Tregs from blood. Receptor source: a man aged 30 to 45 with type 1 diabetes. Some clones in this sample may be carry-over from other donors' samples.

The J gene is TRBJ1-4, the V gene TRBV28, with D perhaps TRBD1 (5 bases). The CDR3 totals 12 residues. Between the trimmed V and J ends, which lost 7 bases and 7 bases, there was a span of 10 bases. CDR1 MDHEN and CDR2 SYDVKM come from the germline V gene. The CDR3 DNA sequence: TGTGCCAGCACCCGCCAGGGTGAAAAACTGTTTTTT. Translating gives CASTRQGEKLFF. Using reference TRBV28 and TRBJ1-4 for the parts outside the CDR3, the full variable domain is DVKVTQSSRYLVKRTGEKVFLECVQDMDHENMFWYRQDPGLGLRLIYFSYDVKMKEKGDIPEGYSVSREKKERFSLILESASTNQTSMYLCASTRQGEKLFFGSGTQLSVL.

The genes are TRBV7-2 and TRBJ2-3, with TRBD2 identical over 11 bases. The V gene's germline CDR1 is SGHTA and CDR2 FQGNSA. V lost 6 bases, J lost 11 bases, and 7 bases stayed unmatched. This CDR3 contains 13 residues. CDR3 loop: CASRLAGGPLQYF. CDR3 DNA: TGTGCCAGCAGGCTAGCGGGGGGTCCCCTGCAGTATTTT.

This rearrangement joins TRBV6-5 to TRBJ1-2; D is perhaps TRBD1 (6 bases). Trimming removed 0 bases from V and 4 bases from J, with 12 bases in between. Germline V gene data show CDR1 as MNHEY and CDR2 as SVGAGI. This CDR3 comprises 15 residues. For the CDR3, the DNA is TGTGCCAGCAGTTACTCGTCAGGGGCCATCTATGGCTACACCTTC. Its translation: CASSYSSGAIYGYTF.

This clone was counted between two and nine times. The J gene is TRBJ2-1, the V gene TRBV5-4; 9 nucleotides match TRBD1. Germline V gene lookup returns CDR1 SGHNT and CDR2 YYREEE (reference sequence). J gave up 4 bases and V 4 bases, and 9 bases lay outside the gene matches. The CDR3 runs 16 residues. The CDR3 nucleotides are TGTGCCAGCAGCAAAAAACCGGGACAGGGTTACAATGAGCAGTTCTTC. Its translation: CASSKKPGQGYNEQFF.

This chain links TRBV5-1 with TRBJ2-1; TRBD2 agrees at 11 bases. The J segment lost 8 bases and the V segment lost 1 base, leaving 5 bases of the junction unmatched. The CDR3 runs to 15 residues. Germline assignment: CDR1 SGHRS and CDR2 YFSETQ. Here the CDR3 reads CASSLISGGAYEQFF. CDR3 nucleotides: TGCGCCAGCAGCTTGATTAGCGGGGGGGCCTATGAGCAGTTCTTC.

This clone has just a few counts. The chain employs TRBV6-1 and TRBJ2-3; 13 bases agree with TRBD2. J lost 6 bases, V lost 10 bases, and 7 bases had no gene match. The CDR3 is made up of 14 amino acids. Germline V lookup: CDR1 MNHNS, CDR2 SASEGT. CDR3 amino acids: CATRLAGGPDTQYF. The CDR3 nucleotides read TGTGCCACGAGACTAGCGGGGGGCCCCGATACGCAGTATTTT.

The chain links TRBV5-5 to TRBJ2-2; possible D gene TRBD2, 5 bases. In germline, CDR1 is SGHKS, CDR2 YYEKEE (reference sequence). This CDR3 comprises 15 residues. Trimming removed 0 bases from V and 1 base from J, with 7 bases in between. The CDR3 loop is CASSLDGGNTGELFF. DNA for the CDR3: TGTGCCAGCAGCTTGGATGGAGGGAACACCGGGGAGCTGTTTTTT.